This T cell receptor (beta chain) was retrieved from a study of T cells in Graves' hyperthyroidism and ophthalmopathy. Researchers barred patients who had uncontrolled infection, other autoimmune disease, pregnancy or lactation. RNA transcripts gave rise to amplified TCR beta CDR3 regions. First-round RT-PCR of the TCR CDR3 relied on the HTBI primer set. TCRdb re-called the multiplex PCR reads with MiXCR, one entry per CDR3 protein. The data contain 250,000 to 400,000 distinct CDR3 sequences, roughly an eighth of them singletons. This clonotype was counted many times. The sequence came from a woman between 40 and 50 years old with Graves' ophthalmopathy. Sequencing was done on a sample of blood.

The CDR3 sequence: CASSFLELGGTAFF. The CDR3 DNA reads as TGTGCCAGCAGTTTCCTGGAATTGGGTGGAACAGCTTTCTTT. The chain joins TRBV27 to TRBJ1-1; D is undetermined. CDR1 and CDR2 (germline): MNHEY, SMNVEV (reference sequence). V was clipped by 3 bases and J by 10 bases, with 18 bases between them. The CDR3 is 14 residues long.